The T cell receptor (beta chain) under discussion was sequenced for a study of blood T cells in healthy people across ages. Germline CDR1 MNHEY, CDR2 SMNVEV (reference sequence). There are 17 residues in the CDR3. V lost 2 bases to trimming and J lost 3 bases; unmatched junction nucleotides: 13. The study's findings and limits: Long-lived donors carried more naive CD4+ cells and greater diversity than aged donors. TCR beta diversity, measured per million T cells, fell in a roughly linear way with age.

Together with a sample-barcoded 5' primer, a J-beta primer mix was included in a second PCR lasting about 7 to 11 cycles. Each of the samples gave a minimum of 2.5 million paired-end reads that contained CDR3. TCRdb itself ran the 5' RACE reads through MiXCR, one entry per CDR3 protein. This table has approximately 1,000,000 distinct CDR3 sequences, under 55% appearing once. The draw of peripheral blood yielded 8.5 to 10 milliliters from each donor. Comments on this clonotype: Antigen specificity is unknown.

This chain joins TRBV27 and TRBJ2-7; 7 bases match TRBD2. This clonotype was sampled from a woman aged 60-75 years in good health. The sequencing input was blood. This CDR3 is CASSLGYGREASYEQYF. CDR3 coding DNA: TGTGCCAGCAGTTTAGGATATGGTCGGGAGGCGAGCTACGAGCAGTACTTC.